The T cell receptor beta chain described here comes from a study of CD8 T cells in Susac syndrome (dated by TCRdb to the late 2010s). For context, the study as a whole: The study used repertoire sequencing to test whether antigen drove CD8+ T cell activation and differentiation in Susac syndrome. The investigation overall reported the following: The study acknowledged that relatively few individuals were included in the TCR sequencing and HLA analysis.

RNA was extracted using the RNeasy kit, and roughly 0.5 to 1 microgram was reverse transcribed with random hexamers. The immunoSEQ multiplex PCR assay, covering 54 Vbeta and 13 Jbeta segments, was used to amplify TCR beta CDR3 regions. Bias from PCR amplification was corrected by using a synthetic template baseline for primer optimization and for computational correction. The study's own analysis went as follows. Only productive sequences were kept, with reads annotated to V, D and J genes according to IMGT and analyzed in immunoSEQ Analyzer. Clonality was computed as one minus Shannon entropy normalized by log2 of the number of productive unique sequences. For each patient and control, public and private clones were evaluated within the 100 most prevalent clones. A clone was defined as Susac-specific if it was absent from the healthy and MS cohorts, from roughly 990 published viral clones and from other ImmuneACCESS disease sequences. The public sequencing data were trimmed at Q25 with fastp and processed into clonotypes with MiXCR by TCRdb, which kept only in-frame beta chains. Records with the same CDR3 protein are collapsed into one entry carrying the most frequent genes and DNA. For this entry, the V and J calls and clone size follow TCRdb and not the study's own pipeline. This sample gives about 200,000 distinct CDR3 sequences in total; roughly 94% of them show up just once. The top ten constitute 0.095% to 0.12% of the sample.

Note on this clonotype: The antigen this receptor binds is unknown. Per-nucleotide qualities are absent, and no much larger clonotype sits a single base away.

V is cut by 3 bases and J by 0 bases, and the space between the germline ends is 12 bases. Including the terminal cysteine and phenylalanine, the CDR3 comprises 15 residues. The retained sequence is limited to the CDR3, 45 bases, with the frame set at the first base. CDR1 SGHNT and CDR2 YYREEE were looked up in the germline V gene (reference sequence). High-throughput TCR beta sequencing profiled peripheral blood CD8+ and CD4+ T cells from healthy donors, Susac syndrome patients and multiple sclerosis patients. The healthy donors served as controls matched for age and sex. Bulk CD8+ and CD4+ T cells were purified magnetically by negative isolation, whereas CD8+ TEMRA cells were enriched by FACS. Blood was collected in EDTA tubes and processed within 24 hours, with PBMCs isolated through density gradient centrifugation. PBMCs destined for TCR sequencing were cryopreserved in liquid nitrogen and later thawed in a 37 °C water bath. The sorted or isolated CD4+, CD8+ and CD8+ TEMRA cells had a purity of 90% or higher.

Rearrangement joined TRBV5-4 to TRBJ1-2; no D gene is confidently identified. This clonotype was sampled from a human donor in good health. The specimen sequenced was CD4+ T cells from PBMCs. The DNA sequence is as follows: TGTGCCAGCAGCTCCCCCCCCGCAACTAACTATGGCTACACCTTC. Translated, this is CASSSPPATNYGYTF.